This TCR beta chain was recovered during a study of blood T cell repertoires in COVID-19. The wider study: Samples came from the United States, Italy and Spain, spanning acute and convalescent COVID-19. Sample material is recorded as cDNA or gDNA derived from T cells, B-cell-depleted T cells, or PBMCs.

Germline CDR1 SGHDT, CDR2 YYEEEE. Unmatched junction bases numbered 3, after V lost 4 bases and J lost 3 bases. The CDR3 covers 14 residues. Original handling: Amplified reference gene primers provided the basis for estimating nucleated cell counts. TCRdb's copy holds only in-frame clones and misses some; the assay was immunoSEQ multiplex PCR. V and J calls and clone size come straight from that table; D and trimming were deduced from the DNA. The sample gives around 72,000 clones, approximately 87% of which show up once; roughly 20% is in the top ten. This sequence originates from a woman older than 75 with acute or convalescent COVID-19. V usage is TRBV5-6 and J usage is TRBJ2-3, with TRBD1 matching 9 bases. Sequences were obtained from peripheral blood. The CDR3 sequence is CASSRGQGTDTQYF. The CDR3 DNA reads TGTGCCAGCAGCCGGGGACAGGGTACAGATACGCAGTATTTT.